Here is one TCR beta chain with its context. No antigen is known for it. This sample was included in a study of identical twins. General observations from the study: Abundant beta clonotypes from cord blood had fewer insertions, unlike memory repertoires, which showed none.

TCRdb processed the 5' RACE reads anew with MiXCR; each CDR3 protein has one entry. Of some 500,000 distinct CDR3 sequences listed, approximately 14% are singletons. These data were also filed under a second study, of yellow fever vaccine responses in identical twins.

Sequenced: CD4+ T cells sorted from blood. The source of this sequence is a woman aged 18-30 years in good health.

CDR3 region: CASSFGTSNSPLHF. The DNA of the CDR3 is TGTGCCAGCAGCTTTGGGACGAGTAATTCACCCCTCCACTTT. The V and J genes are TRBV5-5 and TRBJ1-6; TRBD1 is a possible D gene (5 bases). Trimming took 2 bases from V and 6 from J, leaving 9 bases between them. CDR1 is SGHKS, CDR2 YYEKEE, per germline (reference sequence). This CDR3 has 14 amino acids.